A single sample gave rise to the 18 T cell receptor beta chains below, sequenced in a study of OX40 agonist ivuxolimab in advanced cancers. The data were produced by immunoSEQ multiplex PCR, yet TCRdb's version contains in-frame clones alone and is incomplete. There are 49,000 or so clones in the sample; roughly 84% occur only once, and 2.6% lies in the top ten. This sample comprised CD4+ or CD8+ T cells sorted from blood, obtained in a trial of the OX40 agonist ivuxolimab. The receptors stem from an adult with an advanced solid tumor such as melanoma, head and neck, liver or kidney cancer.

This clone showed up just once. The chain combines TRBV4-3 with TRBJ1-2; D is uncertain. The CDR3 sequence is 15 residues long. The germline gives CDR1 LGHNA, CDR2 YSLEER. Deletions cut 0 bases from V and 6 bases from J, with 14 bases between. The CDR3 DNA is TGCGCCAGCAGCCAAGAAGGACCCATCCCCGATGGCTACACCTTC. Protein: CASSQEGPIPDGYTF.

V usage is TRBV5-4 and J usage is TRBJ1-2; no reliable D call. Trimming took off 3 bases at V and 4 bases at J, with 13 bases between the two ends. This CDR3 contains 14 residues. Germline loops: CDR1 SGHNT, CDR2 YYREEE (reference sequence). CDR3 sequence reads: CASSSSRVGYGYTF. The DNA for the CDR3 is TGTGCCAGCAGCTCATCGAGGGTTGGCTATGGCTACACCTTC.

The rearrangement links TRBV2 to TRBJ1-5, with D maybe TRBD1 (5 bases). Germline V gene sequence: CDR1 SNHLY, CDR2 FYNNEI. This CDR3 has 13 amino acids. Trimming removed 2 bases from V and 7 bases from J, with 9 bases in between. The CDR3 here is CASSEQGNQPQHF. The CDR3 coding sequence is TGTGCCAGCAGTGAACAGGGTAACCAGCCCCAGCATTTT.

The rearrangement links TRBV7-2 to TRBJ2-3; no definite D call. This CDR3 has 15 amino acids. Germline V gene sequence: CDR1 SGHTA, CDR2 FQGNSA. The V and J ends lost 5 bases and 5 bases respectively, with 17 bases between them. DNA for the CDR3: TGTGCCAGCAGCCCGGAAGGGTTGTCTAGAGATACGCAGTATTTT. The encoded protein is CASSPEGLSRDTQYF.

Only one count was recorded for this clone. The chain links TRBV11-2 to TRBJ2-6; 7 bases are shared with TRBD1. Unmatched junction bases numbered 14, after V lost 4 bases and J lost 2 bases. This CDR3 is built from 19 residues. Looked up from germline, CDR1 is SGHAT and CDR2 is FQNNGV. Written as DNA, the CDR3 is TGTGCCAGCAGCTCCATCCGGGACAGAGGCAATGCTGGGGCCAACGTCCTGACTTTC. It translates to CASSSIRDRGNAGANVLTF.

This sequence joins TRBV5-6 and TRBJ2-1; possible D gene TRBD2, 5 bases. V lost 4 bases and J 5 bases, leaving 19 bases between the germline ends. The CDR3 has 16 amino acids. Germline CDR1 is SGHDT and CDR2 is YYEEEE. The CDR3 here is CASSNGRLFGNNEQFF. For the CDR3, the DNA is TGTGCCAGCAGCAATGGGAGACTCTTCGGAAACAATGAGCAGTTCTTC.

The J gene is TRBJ2-1, the V gene TRBV27, with D tentatively TRBD1 (6 bases). This CDR3 spans 13 amino acids. Germline CDR1 MNHEY, CDR2 SMNVEV (reference sequence). V was pared by 1 base and J by 9 bases, with 10 bases between. The CDR3 region is CASSLYRAVEQFF. The CDR3 bases are TGTGCCAGCAGTTTATACAGGGCTGTTGAGCAGTTCTTC.

The chain combines TRBV25-1 with TRBJ2-3, with 11 nucleotides matching TRBD2. Germline V CDR1 and CDR2: MGHDK, SYGVNS. Germline trimming cut 5 bases from V and 1 base from J; bases unmatched to any gene: 5. The CDR3 length is 16 residues. The CDR3 here is CASSLTSGGRTDTQYF. The CDR3 DNA sequence: TGTGCCAGCAGTCTTACTAGCGGGGGCCGCACAGATACGCAGTATTTT. Looking up the rest from reference TRBV25-1 and TRBJ2-3 gives the full variable domain: EADIYQTPRYLVIGTGKKITLECSQTMGHDKMYWYQQDPGMELHLIHYSYGVNSTEKGDLSSESTVSRIRTEHFPLTLESARPSHTSQYLCASSLTSGGRTDTQYFGPGTRLTVL.

The V gene is TRBV7-2, the J gene TRBJ1-2, with D perhaps TRBD1 (5 bases). Germline V gives CDR1 SGHTA, CDR2 FQGNSA. The CDR3 has 13 residues. V was shortened by 0 bases and J by 7 bases, with 9 bases between the two germline ends. The chain's CDR3 is CASSLAGVAGYTF. In DNA, the CDR3 is TGTGCCAGCAGCTTAGCGGGGGTGGCTGGCTACACCTTC.

The chain employs TRBV5-1 and TRBJ2-2; perhaps TRBD2 as D (6 bases). This CDR3 has 15 amino acids. Looked up from germline, CDR1 is SGHRS and CDR2 is YFSETQ. Trimming left V 2 bases short and J 4 bases short, with 12 bases between. The CDR3 is CASSFGGVFTGELFF. DNA of the CDR3: TGCGCCAGCAGCTTTGGAGGGGTATTCACCGGGGAGCTGTTTTTT.

V usage is TRBV6-6 and J usage is TRBJ1-3; D perhaps matches TRBD1 (6 bases). The CDR3 has 14 amino acids. Germline V gives CDR1 MNHNY, CDR2 SVGAGI (reference sequence). Trimming cost V 6 bases and J 0 bases, with 9 bases left between them. CDR3: CASRADSSGNTIYF. CDR3 coding DNA: TGTGCCAGCAGGGCGGACAGCTCTGGAAACACCATATATTTT.

The chain couples TRBV19 to TRBJ2-6; the match to TRBD1 covers 8 bases. Losses at the gene ends were 4 bases for V and 1 base for J; bases not matched to a gene: 9. CDR3 length equals 18 residues. Germline V gives CDR1 LNHDA, CDR2 SQIVND (reference sequence). The CDR3 DNA reads as TGTGCCAGTAGTACTACGGACAGGGTTTGGTCTGGGGCCAACGTCCTGACTTTC. It encodes CASSTTDRVWSGANVLTF.

This rearrangement joins TRBV6-1 to TRBJ2-7; the D gene is possibly TRBD1 (5 bases). Germline V lookup: CDR1 MNHNS, CDR2 SASEGT. Trimming removed 0 bases at V and 4 bases at J, with 10 bases between. The CDR3 is made up of 14 amino acids. The DNA for the CDR3 is TGTGCCAGCAGTGAAGCGTACAGGTTGTACGAGCAGTACTTC. Amino acid sequence: CASSEAYRLYEQYF.

The genes are TRBV14 and TRBJ1-4; no definite D call. The germline gives CDR1 SGHDN, CDR2 FVKESK. The V end was cut by 0 bases, the J end by 8 bases, with 13 bases between. The CDR3 has 15 amino acids. The chain's CDR3 is CASSQESRLGEKLFF. Here the CDR3 DNA reads TGTGCCAGCAGCCAAGAGAGTCGTCTAGGGGAAAAACTGTTTTTT.

V usage is TRBV5-4 and J usage is TRBJ2-7; D could derive from TRBD1 or TRBD2 (5 bases each). Germline V gene lookup returns CDR1 SGHNT and CDR2 YYREEE (reference sequence). V was cut by 2 bases and J by 0 bases, with 9 bases left in between. CDR3 length equals 14 residues. The CDR3 region has the DNA TGTGCCAGCAGCTTTAGCGACAGCTCCTACGAGCAGTACTTC. Its translation: CASSFSDSSYEQYF.

This chain links TRBV10-3 with TRBJ1-1; 7 bases are a match to TRBD1. V trimming: 1 base; J trimming: 4 bases; junction bases outside the gene matches: 0. CDR3 length: 13 amino acids. From germline, CDR1 is ENHRY and CDR2 SYGVKD. The CDR3 DNA reads TGTGCCATCAGTGAGTGGGACAGCACTGAAGCTTTCTTT. Residues: CAISEWDSTEAFF.

The V call is TRBV23-1, the J call TRBJ2-1, with 7 bases lining up with TRBD1. TRBV23-1 is reported as an ORF; its role is uncertain. The CDR3 is 12 amino acids. V was clipped by 9 bases and J by 5 bases; unmatched bases: 4. The CDR3 DNA reads as TGCGCCAGTCCCGGACAGGACAATGAGCAGTTCTTC. Protein sequence: CASPGQDNEQFF.

This chain connects TRBV18 to TRBJ2-7; D remains ambiguous. V was pared by 2 bases and J by 0 bases, with 5 bases between. Germline CDR1 is KGHSH and CDR2 is LQKENI. The CDR3 covers 13 residues. DNA for the CDR3: TGTGCCAGCTCACCAGACGGCTCCTACGAGCAGTACTTC. Encoded protein: CASSPDGSYEQYF.